The 27 T cell receptor beta chains below all came from one sample that was sequenced in a study of post-analysis software for immune sequencing data. Study-wide findings and caveats: Patients showed TRBV5-6, TRBV5-1 and TRBV20-1 among a few TRBV segments more frequent than in controls.

Unique molecular identifiers were carried by the TCR beta cDNA libraries. A single record per CDR3 protein comes from TCRdb applying MiXCR to the PCR reads. The sample consists of 750,000 to 950,000 distinct CDR3 sequences, approximately 53% of them appearing once. The antigens these receptors bind are not known. Sequencing was performed on blood. All receptors come from a girl between 10 and 17 years old with multiple sclerosis.

This clonotype was counted once. V usage is TRBV20-1 and J usage is TRBJ2-1; no reliable D call. The V end lost 6 bases, the J end lost 0 bases, and 9 bases lay between the germline ends. The CDR3 is 13 amino acids. Germline V gives CDR1 DFQATT, CDR2 SNEGSKA (reference sequence). CDR3 sequence: CSADLFSYNEQFF. The CDR3 DNA reads TGCAGTGCCGACCTCTTCTCCTACAATGAGCAGTTCTTC.

The table lists this clonotype with a few counts. The V and J genes are TRBV7-9 and TRBJ2-5; D not certain. The DNA end lines up better with TRBJ2-7; the J call may be wrong. Germline loops: CDR1 SEHNR, CDR2 FQNEAQ (reference sequence). The CDR3 runs to 13 residues. CDR3 nucleotides: TGTGCCAGCAGCGGACCCCACTGGGACGAGCAGTACTTC. This gives the protein CASSGPHWDEQYF.

This clonotype has a handful of counts. V is TRBV20-1 and J is TRBJ2-1; possibly TRBD1 for D (5 bases). CDR1 DFQATT and CDR2 SNEGSKA come from the germline V gene (reference sequence). The CDR3 totals 11 residues. V shed 5 bases and J shed 9 bases, with 11 bases lying between them. The CDR3, as DNA: TGCAGTGCTCATCAGGGTGGTGAGCAGTTCTTC. Its translation: CSAHQGGEQFF.

The chain recombines TRBV15 with TRBJ2-1; TRBD1 agrees at 7 bases. The CDR3 sequence is 15 residues long. Losses at the gene ends were 5 bases for V and 0 bases for J; bases not matched to a gene: 4. Germline CDR1 is LNHNV and CDR2 is YYDKDF (reference sequence). CDR3 nucleotides: TGTGCCACCAGCCAGGGACAGAGCTCCTACAATGAGCAGTTCTTC. It codes for CATSQGQSSYNEQFF.

This clonotype occurred once. This chain uses TRBV9 with TRBJ1-4, with D unresolved. Germline-derived CDR1 and CDR2 are SGDLS and YYNGEE. CDR3 size: 15 residues. Trimming took off 4 bases at V and 5 bases at J, with 15 bases between the two ends. The chain's CDR3 is CASSPGERTNEKLFF. CDR3 coding DNA: TGTGCCAGCAGCCCCGGGGAGAGAACAAATGAAAAACTGTTTTTT.

The chain employs TRBV20-1 and TRBJ1-2, with D uncertain. Germline CDR1 DFQATT, CDR2 SNEGSKA (reference sequence). Trimming left V 3 bases short and J 3 bases short, with 11 bases between. There are 13 residues in the CDR3. The CDR3 DNA follows: TGCAGTGCTAGCTCCGGGGTCTACTATGGCTACACCTTC. Amino acids: CSASSGVYYGYTF.

The chain is built from TRBV20-1 and TRBJ2-5; 13 nucleotides line up with TRBD2. CDR3 size: 15 residues. Germline V gene sequence: CDR1 DFQATT, CDR2 SNEGSKA (reference sequence). V dropped 5 bases and J dropped 5; count of bases not matched to a gene: 8. The CDR3 loop is CSARLAGGVRETQYF. DNA of the CDR3: TGCAGTGCTCGACTAGCGGGAGGAGTAAGGGAGACCCAGTACTTC.

The gene calls are TRBV12-3 or TRBV12-4 and TRBJ2-5, with 14 bases identical to TRBD2. The V segment lost 5 bases and the J segment 4 bases; nucleotides outside the gene matches: 3. The CDR3 extends over 15 amino acids. The CDR3 nucleotides read TGTGCCAGCAGTCTGACTAGCGGGAGGGGAGAGACCCAGTACTTC. It translates to CASSLTSGRGETQYF.

This clonotype was detected a few times. The CDR3 loop is CASSPGYEKLFF. CDR3 DNA sequence: TGTGCCAGCTCACCAGGGTATGAAAAACTGTTTTTT. The chain combines TRBV18 with TRBJ1-4; D unresolved. Per germline, CDR1 KGHSH and CDR2 LQKENI. The CDR3 is 12 amino acids. V was shortened by 2 bases and J by 6 bases, with 4 bases between the two germline ends.

The rearrangement uses TRBV9 and TRBJ1-6, with D possibly TRBD1 on 6 matching bases. V dropped 2 bases and J dropped 0 bases, with 12 bases sitting between them. This CDR3 region has 17 residues. Germline CDR1 reads SGDLS; CDR2 reads YYNGEE. CDR3 sequence reads: CASSVADRLSYNSPLHF. The CDR3 bases are TGTGCCAGCAGCGTCGCTGACAGGCTCTCCTATAATTCACCCCTCCACTTT.

The chain uses TRBV11-2 and TRBJ1-2; D is ambiguous. The length of the CDR3 is 16 residues. Germline CDR1 and CDR2: SGHAT and FQNNGV. Trimming left V 1 base short and J 0 bases short, with 12 bases between. CDR3 sequence: CASSLGRGRTNYGYTF. The CDR3 coding sequence is TGTGCCAGCAGCTTAGGGAGAGGGCGAACTAACTATGGCTACACCTTC.

This chain joins TRBV3-1 and TRBJ2-4; D is unresolved. V was shortened by 1 base and J by 3 bases, with 10 bases between the two germline ends. Germline V lookup: CDR1 LGHDT, CDR2 YNNKEL (reference sequence). There are 15 residues in the CDR3. CDR3 in amino acids: CASSQVLAVKNIQYF. The CDR3 coding sequence is TGTGCCAGCAGCCAAGTTTTGGCAGTCAAAAACATTCAGTACTTC.

The chain combines TRBV20-1 with TRBJ2-5; 7 bases fit TRBD1. The tail of the sequence fits TRBJ2-7 better, so the J call may be wrong. The V gene's germline CDR1 is DFQATT and CDR2 SNEGSKA (reference sequence). This CDR3 contains 14 residues. Here the CDR3 reads CSATKGQHTGEQYF. CDR3 nucleotides: TGCAGTGCTACGAAGGGACAGCATACCGGCGAGCAGTACTTC.

The rearrangement joins TRBV5-1 to TRBJ2-5; either TRBD1 or TRBD2 may supply D (5 bases each). This CDR3 contains 15 residues. Trimming removed 0 bases at V and 5 bases at J, with 14 bases between. CDR1 is SGHRS and CDR2 is YFSETQ in the germline V gene. The CDR3 DNA follows: TGCGCCAGCAGCTTGGGTTCGGGGAAGGGGGAGACCCAGTACTTC. Translation gives CASSLGSGKGETQYF.

The chain couples TRBV9 to TRBJ1-1; 8 bases fit TRBD1. V was pared by 3 bases and J by 4 bases, with 5 bases of the junction left unmatched. Germline V gene lookup returns CDR1 SGDLS and CDR2 YYNGEE. This CDR3 is 14 amino acids long. The CDR3 here is CASSATGGFTEAFF. The CDR3 region has the DNA TGTGCCAGCAGCGCAACAGGGGGATTCACTGAAGCTTTCTTT.

Concerning this clonotype: A junction end diverges from the germline sequence, so it may reflect a read error. The chain combines TRBV20-1 with TRBJ1-4, with a weak D call TRBD1 (5 bases). Germline V gene sequence: CDR1 DFQATT, CDR2 SNEGSKA (reference sequence). This CDR3 is 10 amino acids long. CDR3 bases: TGCAGTGCTGGGGGGGAAAAACGGTTTTTT. Its translation is CSAGGEKRFF.

This clonotype was counted a few times. This chain links TRBV29-1 with TRBJ1-4; D may be TRBD1 (6 bases). The CDR3 consists of 12 residues. With 1 base removed from V and 14 bases from J, the gap between germline ends came to 14 bases. Germline loops: CDR1 SQVTM, CDR2 ANQGSEA. CDR3 bases: TGCAGCGTTGAAGGAGGTCGGGGGCGGCTGTTTTTT. Translating gives CSVEGGRGRLFF.

This clonotype was recorded a few times. V usage is TRBV29-1 and J usage is TRBJ2-7, with 14 bases that match TRBD2. There are 16 residues in the CDR3. In germline, CDR1 is SQVTM, CDR2 ANQGSEA. Germline trimming cut 3 bases from V and 3 bases from J; bases unmatched to any gene: 7. This chain's CDR3 is CSVDQIGTSGSYEQYF. The CDR3, as DNA: TGCAGCGTTGACCAGATCGGGACTAGCGGGAGCTACGAGCAGTACTTC.

The chain uses TRBV7-9 and TRBJ2-5; 7 positions match TRBD1. The better agreement between TRBJ2-7 and the DNA end casts doubt on the J call. The CDR3 consists of 16 residues. Germline values: CDR1 SEHNR, CDR2 FQNEAQ (reference sequence). The CDR3 bases are TGTGCCAGCAGCTTAGAGACAGGGAAGCCTTCCTACGAGCAGTACTTC. Translating it yields CASSLETGKPSYEQYF.

This rearrangement joins TRBV10-1 to TRBJ2-3; TRBD1 aligns across 7 bases. Unmatched junction bases numbered 9, after V lost 3 bases and J lost 0 bases. The CDR3 is 17 residues long. The germline V gene encodes CDR1 WNHNN and CDR2 SYGVQD (reference sequence). The CDR3 loop is CASSEFVDRDSTDTQYF. Here the CDR3 DNA reads TGCGCCAGCAGTGAATTCGTTGACAGGGATAGCACAGATACGCAGTATTTT.

This clonotype was counted only a few times. The V gene is TRBV18, the J gene TRBJ1-1, with 10 bases lining up with TRBD1. Germline V gives CDR1 KGHSH, CDR2 LQKENI. The CDR3 has 14 amino acids. V was clipped by 3 bases and J by 7 bases; unmatched bases: 5. The CDR3: CASSPGQGPGEAFF. CDR3 DNA sequence: TGTGCCAGCTCACCGGGACAGGGGCCGGGTGAAGCTTTCTTT.

This chain uses TRBV4-1 with TRBJ2-2; 9 nucleotides align to TRBD1. V gave up 1 base and J gave up 5 bases; unmatched junction bases: 2. This CDR3 region has 15 residues. Looked up from germline, CDR1 is MGHRA and CDR2 is YSYEKL. The CDR3: CASSQATGGTGELFF. The CDR3 region has the DNA TGCGCCAGCAGCCAAGCGACAGGGGGTACCGGGGAGCTGTTTTTT.

V is TRBV7-9 and J is TRBJ1-2, with D possibly matching TRBD1 (5 bases). V was cut by 1 base and J by 4 bases, with 13 bases left in between. CDR3 length equals 15 residues. Germline CDR1 SEHNR, CDR2 FQNEAQ (reference sequence). CDR3 region: CASSLGRADAYGYTF. CDR3 coding DNA: TGTGCCAGCAGCTTAGGCAGGGCAGATGCCTATGGCTACACCTTC.

This chain uses TRBV5-4 with TRBJ1-1, with D perhaps TRBD1 (5 bases). Trimming cost V 3 bases and J 5 bases, with 8 bases left between them. Germline CDR1 reads SGHNT; CDR2 reads YYREEE (reference sequence). This CDR3 region has 12 residues. The CDR3 coding sequence is TGTGCCAGCAGCTCCAGGACAACTGAAGCTTTCTTT. It specifies CASSSRTTEAFF.

The chain joins TRBV5-1 to TRBJ2-5, with 8 positions matching TRBD1. The germline V gene has CDR1 SGHRS and CDR2 YFSETQ. The V and J ends lost 6 bases and 4 bases, in that order; junction bases with no gene match: 11. CDR3 size: 15 residues. CDR3 region: CASTPTGQEGETQYF. The CDR3 bases are TGCGCCAGCACGCCCACGGGACAGGAGGGAGAGACCCAGTACTTC. The full variable domain, with the rest looked up from reference TRBV5-1 and TRBJ2-5, is KAGVTQTPRYLIKTRGQQVTLSCSPISGHRSVSWYQQTPGQGLQFLFEYFSETQRNKGNFPGRFSGRQFSNSRSEMNVSTLELGDSALYLCASTPTGQEGETQYFGPGTRLLVL.

The J gene is TRBJ2-5, the V gene TRBV20-1; 12 nucleotides agree with TRBD2. The CDR3 contains 17 residues. Trimming took 5 bases from V and 4 from J; bases not matched to a gene: 14. Germline V lookup: CDR1 DFQATT, CDR2 SNEGSKA (reference sequence). The CDR3 nucleotides are TGCAGTGCTTTAAGTTGGATCCTAGCGGGGGGGGGAGAGACCCAGTACTTC. Protein sequence: CSALSWILAGGGETQYF.

CDR3 amino acids: CASSQEAGTGDDEQYF. The DNA of the CDR3 is TGCGCCAGCAGCCAAGAGGCCGGGACAGGGGACGACGAGCAGTACTTC. The chain has TRBV4-1 and TRBJ2-7; 10 nucleotides align to TRBD1. The junction had 7 bases not matched to a gene; V was cut back by 0 bases and J by 5 bases. CDR3 length equals 16 residues. Germline V gene lookup returns CDR1 MGHRA and CDR2 YSYEKL.